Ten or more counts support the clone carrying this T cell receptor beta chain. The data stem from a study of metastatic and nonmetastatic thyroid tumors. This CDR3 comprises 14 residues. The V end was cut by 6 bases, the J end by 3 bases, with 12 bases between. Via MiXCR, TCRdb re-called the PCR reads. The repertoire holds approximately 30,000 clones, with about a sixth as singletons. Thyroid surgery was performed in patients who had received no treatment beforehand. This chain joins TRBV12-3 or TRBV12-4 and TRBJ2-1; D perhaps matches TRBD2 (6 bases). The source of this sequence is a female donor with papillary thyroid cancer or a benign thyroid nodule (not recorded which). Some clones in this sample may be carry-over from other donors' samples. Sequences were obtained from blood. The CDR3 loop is CASRTSAFYNEQFF. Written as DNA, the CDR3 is TGTGCCAGCAGGACTAGTGCCTTCTACAATGAGCAGTTCTTC.